This TCR beta chain was profiled in a study of T and B cells in COVID-19 patients. Blood genomic DNA input for TRB amplification was roughly 250-550 ng. There are a few counts of this clonotype. Multiplex PCR with BIOMED2 TRB-A/B primer pools amplified TRB rearrangements. TCRdb processed the multiplex PCR reads anew with MiXCR; each CDR3 protein has one entry. Among about 5,400 distinct CDR3 sequences listed, less than 35% were seen once. The sequence was collected from a human donor with active COVID-19. The sample taken for sequencing was blood.

CDR3 sequence reads: CATSRAPGPQETQYF. In nucleotides, the CDR3 is TGTGCCACCAGCAGAGCCCCGGGTCCTCAAGAGACCCAGTACTTC. The chain joins TRBV15 to TRBJ2-5; unclear D gene. There are 15 residues in the CDR3. The V end lost 1 base, the J end lost 2 bases, and 11 bases lay between the germline ends. Per germline, CDR1 LNHNV and CDR2 YYDKDF (reference sequence).